The 25 T cell receptor beta chains below come from one sample, sequenced in a study of cytomegalovirus exposure and HLA in healthy donors. The PCR had 60 Vbeta and 13 Jbeta primers. TCRdb keeps only in-frame clones here, not all; method: immunoSEQ multiplex PCR. The sample records over 150,000 clones, approximately 80% being singletons. The sequenced sample consisted of PBMCs. The receptors shown here come from a man aged 18 to 30 in good health and CMV-seropositive.

The V gene is TRBV7-9, the J gene TRBJ2-2; TRBD1 is a possible D gene (5 bases). Between the trimmed V and J ends, which lost 5 bases and 6 bases, there was a span of 10 bases. CDR1 and CDR2 from the germline V gene are SEHNR and FQNEAQ (reference sequence). CDR3 length: 13 residues. CDR3 sequence reads: CASSPPRAGELFF. The CDR3 DNA sequence: TGTGCCAGCAGCCCCCCCAGGGCCGGGGAGCTGTTTTTT.

The rearrangement links TRBV19 to TRBJ2-2; 10 bases fit TRBD1. The germline V gene has CDR1 LNHDA and CDR2 SQIVND (reference sequence). With 7 bases clipped from V and 3 bases from J, the junction kept 5 bases outside the gene matches. The CDR3 consists of 15 residues. The CDR3: CASIRTGGDTGELFF. The CDR3 nucleotides are TGTGCCAGTATTAGGACAGGGGGAGACACCGGGGAGCTGTTTTTT. Full variable domain (outside the CDR3, taken from reference TRBV19 and TRBJ2-2): DGGITQSPKYLFRKEGQNVTLSCEQNLNHDAMYWYRQDPGQGLRLIYYSQIVNDFQKGDIAEGYSVSREKKESFPLTVTSAQKNPTAFYLCASIRTGGDTGELFFGEGSRLTVL.

This clone was counted once. The genes are TRBV19 and TRBJ2-3; 8 bases align to TRBD1. CDR1 and CDR2 (germline): LNHDA, SQIVND (reference sequence). V gave up 4 bases and J gave up 2 bases; unmatched junction bases: 11. The CDR3 covers 17 residues. As DNA, the CDR3 is TGTGCCAGTAGTACCACCGGACAGGGACGCTACACAGATACGCAGTATTTT. This sequence encodes CASSTTGQGRYTDTQYF.

Note on this clone: This same CDR3 is encoded by further DNA sequences in the sample. This chain joins TRBV4-2 and TRBJ1-5; the D gene is possibly TRBD1 (5 bases). CDR1 is LGHNA, CDR2 YNFKEQ, per germline. The CDR3 totals 15 residues. Trimming removed 1 base at V and 0 bases at J, with 7 bases between. In DNA, the CDR3 is TGTGCCAGCAGCCAAGGACAGTATAGCAATCAGCCCCAGCATTTT. It translates to CASSQGQYSNQPQHF.

The V and J genes are TRBV5-1 and TRBJ2-3, with 10 bases lining up with TRBD2. J was trimmed by 4 bases and V by 4 bases; bases with no gene match: 15. The CDR3 extends over 18 amino acids. CDR1 is SGHRS and CDR2 is YFSETQ in the germline V gene. CDR3 in DNA: TGCGCCAGCAGCCGGGAGGGAGCGGGAGGGCCGGGAGCAGATACGCAGTATTTT. Its translation is CASSREGAGGPGADTQYF.

The rearrangement joins TRBV6-1 to TRBJ1-2; no reliable D call. Germline V lookup: CDR1 MNHNS, CDR2 SASEGT. This CDR3 has 13 residues. Trimming took off 6 bases at V and 2 bases at J, with 10 bases between the two ends. The CDR3 DNA reads as TGTGCCAGCAGGGAGTACGAGAACTATGGCTACACCTTC. Translating gives CASREYENYGYTF.

The J gene is TRBJ2-7, the V gene TRBV7-9; 14 bases match TRBD2. J lost 3 bases, V lost 4 bases, and 2 bases had no gene match. The CDR3 is 15 amino acids. Per germline, CDR1 SEHNR and CDR2 FQNEAQ (reference sequence). This CDR3 reads CASSSGLAGVYEQYF. As DNA, the CDR3 is TGTGCCAGCAGCTCGGGACTAGCGGGGGTCTACGAGCAGTACTTC.

This chain's CDR3 is CASSQPGTGDEQYF. CDR3 nucleotide sequence: TGTGCCAGCAGCCAACCCGGGACAGGGGACGAGCAGTACTTC. The chain joins TRBV13 to TRBJ2-7; 10 bases are shared with TRBD1. From germline, CDR1 is PRHDT and CDR2 FYEKMQ (reference sequence). V trimming: 5 bases; J trimming: 5 bases; junction bases outside the gene matches: 6. The CDR3 sequence is 14 residues long. The full variable domain, its missing parts supplied by reference TRBV13 and TRBJ2-7, is AAGVIQSPRHLIKEKRETATLKCYPIPRHDTVYWYQQGPGQDPQFLISFYEKMQSDKGSIPDRFSAQQFSDYHSELNMSSLELGDSALYFCASSQPGTGDEQYFGPGTRLTVT.

The CDR3 DNA sequence: TGTGCCAGCTCACCTCTGGGGGGGTCCTACAATGAGCAGTTCTTC. Translated, it gives CASSPLGGSYNEQFF. This chain joins TRBV18 and TRBJ2-1; 7 bases fit TRBD2. The junction had 3 bases not matched to a gene; V was cut back by 3 bases and J by 1 base. This CDR3 is built from 15 residues. Germline V gene data show CDR1 as KGHSH and CDR2 as LQKENI.

This clone was observed a few times. The chain links TRBV20-1 to TRBJ1-1; a weak D match, TRBD1 (5 bases). CDR3 size: 11 residues. Per the germline V gene, CDR1 is DFQATT and CDR2 is SNEGSKA (reference sequence). V dropped 5 bases and J dropped 5 bases, with 9 bases sitting between them. The CDR3 sequence: CSAAGGTEAFF. The CDR3, as DNA: TGCAGTGCTGCGGGGGGAACTGAAGCTTTCTTT.

This chain uses TRBV5-1 with TRBJ2-2, with 7 bases aligning to TRBD1. V lost 4 bases and J lost 6; bases outside the gene matches: 9. The CDR3 runs to 15 residues. Germline V lookup: CDR1 SGHRS, CDR2 YFSETQ. Here the CDR3 reads CASSPILQGPGELFF. DNA for the CDR3: TGCGCCAGCAGCCCCATACTACAGGGGCCCGGGGAGCTGTTTTTT.

This clone was counted only a few times. V gene TRBV4-1 combines with J gene TRBJ1-5, with a tentative D call TRBD1 (6 bases). This CDR3 is built from 16 residues. The germline V gene has CDR1 MGHRA and CDR2 YSYEKL. V was cut by 8 bases and J by 2 bases, with 19 bases left in between. CDR3 protein: CASSRGAFIGNQPQHF. Here the CDR3 DNA reads TGCGCCAGCTCCCGGGGGGCTTTCATAGGCAATCAGCCCCAGCATTTT.

The chain joins TRBV29-1 to TRBJ2-2, with 8 bases aligning to TRBD1. Trimming at V came to 5 bases and at J to 2 bases, leaving 4 bases not matched to a gene. The CDR3 is made up of 14 amino acids. Germline CDR1 is SQVTM and CDR2 is ANQGSEA. The CDR3 nucleotides read TGCAGCGTTCAGGGACAGGTTAACACCGGGGAGCTGTTTTTT. Protein sequence: CSVQGQVNTGELFF.

The rearrangement uses TRBV7-9 and TRBJ2-7; D is perhaps TRBD2 (5 bases). The CDR3 totals 14 residues. V lost 4 bases and J lost 6, with 16 bases in between. CDR1 and CDR2 from the germline V gene are SEHNR and FQNEAQ (reference sequence). The CDR3 DNA is TGTGCCAGCAGCTCCGGAGGCGTCTTCCCCGAGCAGTACTTC. Translation: CASSSGGVFPEQYF.

The rearrangement joins TRBV5-6 to TRBJ1-4, with 7 nucleotides matching TRBD1. V trimming: 4 bases; J trimming: 5 bases; junction bases outside the gene matches: 17. The CDR3 extends over 18 amino acids. In germline, CDR1 is SGHDT, CDR2 YYEEEE. This CDR3 is CASSPTLGEQGGNEKLFF. For the CDR3, the DNA is TGTGCCAGCAGCCCGACACTGGGGGAGCAGGGGGGAAATGAAAAACTGTTTTTT.

The table lists this clone with a few counts. The V gene is TRBV6-6, the J gene TRBJ2-6; TRBD1 matches at 7 bases. The CDR3 length is 14 residues. Looked up from germline, CDR1 is MNHNY and CDR2 is SVGAGI (reference sequence). The V segment lost 10 bases and the J segment 4 bases; nucleotides outside the gene matches: 7. CDR3 DNA sequence: TGTGCCACATTACAGGGGAGAGGGGCCAACGTCCTGACTTTC. As protein: CATLQGRGANVLTF.

The gene calls are TRBV29-1 and TRBJ1-2, with 8 bases aligning to TRBD1. The CDR3 runs 14 residues. Germline-derived CDR1 and CDR2 are SQVTM and ANQGSEA. Trimming cost V 0 bases and J 4 bases; bases outside gene matches: 4. The CDR3 sequence is CSVEERQGSYGYTF. The CDR3, as DNA: TGCAGCGTTGAAGAGAGACAGGGGTCCTATGGCTACACCTTC.

The V and J genes are TRBV25-1 and TRBJ2-3; D is possibly TRBD1 (6 bases). V gave up 3 bases and J gave up 3 bases, with 13 bases separating them. The CDR3 runs to 15 residues. CDR1 MGHDK and CDR2 SYGVNS come from the germline V gene. Here the CDR3 DNA reads TGTGCCAGCAGTGATAGGGGCAGGGGAACAGATACGCAGTATTTT. As protein: CASSDRGRGTDTQYF.

The chain recombines TRBV19 with TRBJ2-5, with TRBD1 as a possible D gene (5 bases). The CDR3 length is 14 residues. V dropped 4 bases and J dropped 10 bases, with 19 bases sitting between them. Looked up from germline, CDR1 is LNHDA and CDR2 is SQIVND (reference sequence). DNA for the CDR3: TGTGCCAGTAGTAGCGGCACAGGATCAAGACGCCAGTACTTC. Its translation is CASSSGTGSRRQYF.

The chain links TRBV6-1 to TRBJ2-2; D gene unclear. This CDR3 has 15 amino acids. V lost 8 bases, J lost 0 bases, and 13 bases lay in between. The germline CDR1 and CDR2 sequences are MNHNS and SASEGT. The CDR3 DNA follows: TGTGCCAGCCTACCAGGCAGGCCGAACACCGGGGAGCTGTTTTTT. This gives the protein CASLPGRPNTGELFF.

The chain recombines TRBV13 with TRBJ2-3; no clear D. Germline V gene data show CDR1 as PRHDT and CDR2 as FYEKMQ (reference sequence). V lost 2 bases to trimming and J lost 1 base, with 4 bases between them. The CDR3 covers 13 residues. In DNA, the CDR3 is TGTGCCAGCAGCTTACCTGGCACAGATACGCAGTATTTT. Protein: CASSLPGTDTQYF.

The rearrangement joins TRBV5-1 to TRBJ2-3, with 8 bases fitting TRBD2. Germline CDR1 SGHRS, CDR2 YFSETQ. The CDR3 extends over 13 amino acids. V lost 4 bases to trimming and J lost 4 bases; unmatched junction nucleotides: 2. The CDR3 sequence is CASSRLASDTQYF. As DNA, the CDR3 is TGCGCCAGCAGCCGACTAGCGTCAGATACGCAGTATTTT.

This clone was seen more than once but under ten times. J is TRBJ1-1 and V is TRBV19; 7 nucleotides align to TRBD1. Germline V gene data show CDR1 as LNHDA and CDR2 as SQIVND (reference sequence). Trimming took 3 bases from V and 3 from J; bases not matched to a gene: 1. The length of the CDR3 is 13 residues. The CDR3 region is CASSIDRDTEAFF. DNA of the CDR3: TGTGCCAGTAGTATTGACAGGGACACTGAAGCTTTCTTT.

This chain joins TRBV9 and TRBJ2-5, with D maybe TRBD2 (5 bases). The germline V gene encodes CDR1 SGDLS and CDR2 YYNGEE. The CDR3 length is 14 residues. Trimming removed 0 bases at V and 1 base at J, with 7 bases between. The CDR3 nucleotides read TGTGCCAGCAGCGTAGGGGCGGGCCAAGAGACCCAGTACTTC. Its translation: CASSVGAGQETQYF.

This chain links TRBV13 with TRBJ2-7; no definite D call. This CDR3 is 14 amino acids long. The germline V gene encodes CDR1 PRHDT and CDR2 FYEKMQ (reference sequence). V lost 5 bases and J lost 1, with 12 bases in between. The CDR3 spells CASSQTDVSYEQYF. CDR3 DNA: TGTGCCAGCAGCCAAACAGATGTTTCCTACGAGCAGTACTTC. Using reference TRBV13 and TRBJ2-7 for the parts outside the CDR3, the full variable domain is AAGVIQSPRHLIKEKRETATLKCYPIPRHDTVYWYQQGPGQDPQFLISFYEKMQSDKGSIPDRFSAQQFSDYHSELNMSSLELGDSALYFCASSQTDVSYEQYFGPGTRLTVT.